Described below is a single T cell receptor (beta chain) sequence and its context. Antigen: not known. Trimming took off 0 bases at V and 4 bases at J, with 11 bases between the two ends. The germline V gene has CDR1 LGHNA and CDR2 YSLEER. CDR3 length: 15 amino acids. Treatment: some 20 received Ad26.COV2.S at low or high dose, single or two shots; 5 received placebo; per-sample allocation not given. Collection of the samples took place on day 63 after the first injection of vaccine or placebo. Only in-frame clones appear in the TCRdb table, and some are missing; sequencing was by immunoSEQ multiplex PCR. The sample includes about 390,000 clones, about nine tenths of them seen just once. The record originates from a study of Ad26.COV2.S vaccination and SARS-CoV-2 variants. Regarding the study as a whole: With respect to non-spike TCR breadth, vaccine and placebo recipients were similar. There was reportedly substantial breadth in spike-specific CD8+ and CD4+ T cell responses after vaccination.

The TCR originated in a person aged 18-65 years who received the Ad26.COV2.S COVID-19 vaccine or a placebo. The specimen comprised peripheral blood, sampled in a trial of Ad26.COV2.S vaccine versus placebo. The chain couples TRBV4-3 to TRBJ2-3; weak D call: TRBD2 (6 bases). This chain's CDR3 is CASSQDGGAPDTQYF. The CDR3 coding sequence is TGCGCCAGCAGCCAAGACGGGGGTGCGCCAGATACGCAGTATTTT.